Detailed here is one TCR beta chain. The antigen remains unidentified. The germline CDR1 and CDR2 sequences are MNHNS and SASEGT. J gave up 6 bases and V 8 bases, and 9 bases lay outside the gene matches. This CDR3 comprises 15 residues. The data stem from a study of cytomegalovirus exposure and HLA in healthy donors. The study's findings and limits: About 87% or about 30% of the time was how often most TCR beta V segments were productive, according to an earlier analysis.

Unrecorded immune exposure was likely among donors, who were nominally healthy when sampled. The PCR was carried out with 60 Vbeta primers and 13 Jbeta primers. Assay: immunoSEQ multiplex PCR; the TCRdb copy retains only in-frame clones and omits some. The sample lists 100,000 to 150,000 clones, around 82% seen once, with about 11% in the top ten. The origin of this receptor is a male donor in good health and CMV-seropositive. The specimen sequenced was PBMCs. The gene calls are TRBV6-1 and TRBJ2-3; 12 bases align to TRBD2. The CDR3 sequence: CASSGLAGPPDTQYF. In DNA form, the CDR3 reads TGTGCCAGCTCAGGACTAGCGGGGCCGCCGGATACGCAGTATTTT.